This T cell receptor beta chain was identified during a study of T cell responses to AZD1222 COVID-19 vaccine (dated by TCRdb to 2020 to 2022). For the study in its entirety: AZD1222 recipients whose second dose came at about 4 weeks and those whose second dose came at about 12 weeks were combined into one group, since spike-specific TCR depth and breadth did not differ between the two schedules. Trial participants were enrolled into age subgroups of 18-55, 56-69 and 70-plus years, which contained approximately 150, 28 and 58 TCR-sequenced participants, respectively. A total of about 230 trial participants underwent TCR sequencing, of whom some 210 received two doses of AZD1222 and 26 received two doses of the MenACWY control vaccine. Points the paper makes about the study in general: A significant rise in spike-specific TCR breadth and depth was observed after two AZD1222 doses relative to day 0 and relative to MenACWY recipients. Because no day 14 peak-response samples were available, repertoires were characterized only after the peak T cell response. In the small 56-69-year group, the increase in depth fell short of significance, most likely because of low power. CD4 TCRs associated with the vaccine covered the entire spike protein, and the dominant responses were in regions 160-218 and 743-854. Participants were mostly white British, with more females than males. The authors suggested clonal diversity may have been underestimated. Reportedly, close to half of the unique spike-specific TCRs recognized epitopes lying outside the regions that are mutated in the B.1.351 and B.1.1.7 variants. Only five to seven AZD1222 recipients were SARS-CoV-2 seropositive at baseline, limiting conclusions about previously exposed vaccinees.

In the paper's terms, the time point label means: baseline before first vaccination. Vaccinee samples came from UK trials COV001 and COV002, including a single-blind randomized controlled phase 2/3 trial of AZD1222 (ChAdOx1 nCoV-19) in healthy adults. For TCRbeta chain sequencing, PBMC samples were collected from trial participants at day 0 and at day 28 after the second dose. The V end loses 3 bases and the J end loses 4 bases, and a stretch of 13 bases separates them. Inclusive of the bounding cysteine and phenylalanine, the CDR3 is 15 residues long. Solely the CDR3 DNA is kept, with 45 bases framed from the first base. In the germline V gene, CDR1 corresponds to LGHNT and CDR2 to FRNRAP. As regards this clone: This receptor's antigen is unknown. No much larger clone exists at a distance of one base, and base qualities are not known.

The CDR3 regions of human TCRbeta chains were subjected to immunosequencing. Per the source publication's procedure: TCRs in the repertoires were matched against a reference library of SARS-CoV-2-specific TCRs that had been generated with the MIRA antigen-specificity platform. Breadth was defined as the fraction of unique TCRs that were SARS-CoV-2-associated, and depth was defined as the fraction of total T cells that were SARS-CoV-2-associated. Using the MIRA data, every spike-specific TCR was mapped to the spike region that the TCR reacted to and assigned to either a CD4 or a CD8 class. Log10-transformed breadth and depth values were compared by one-way ANOVA with Sidak's multiple comparisons tests. TCRdb limited this immuneACCESS table to in-frame rearrangements with V and J called. A share of clones is missing; checked studies link under half to unresolved V genes, and the rest is unexplained. V, J and clone size are taken as reported in that table, and D and trimming were inferred from the DNA itself. The sample data list around 110,000 clones, and approximately 90% of these were observed just once. The ten largest clonotypes hold roughly a fifth of the sample.

This clonotype was sampled from an adult in good health. Sample: peripheral blood, taken on day 0 of AZD1222 vaccination. Here the chain combines TRBV12-5 and TRBJ1-3; TRBD1 is a possible D gene, resting on 6 matching bases. The CDR3 is CASGFLGGLGNTIYF. The DNA sequence is TGTGCTAGTGGTTTTTTAGGGGGATTAGGAAACACCATATATTTT.